The clone carrying this T cell receptor (beta chain) was picked up many times. This specimen belongs to a study of CD8 T cells in ankylosing spondylitis. The CDR3 has 13 residues. V was clipped by 2 bases and J by 2 bases, with 6 bases between them. Germline V gives CDR1 KGHSH, CDR2 LQKENI. Using quantitative 5'-RACE with molecular barcodes, the authors made TCR beta libraries. TCRdb re-analysed the 5' RACE reads in MiXCR, keeping a single row per CDR3 protein. The sample records hundreds of thousands of distinct CDR3 sequences, around 24% being singletons. This TCR derives from a male donor with ankylosing spondylitis or in good health (not recorded which). Sequencing input: blood, either unsorted or a sorted T cell fraction (not recorded which). The chain uses TRBV18 and TRBJ2-5; D uncertain. CDR3 in DNA: TGTGCCAGCTCACCAACTTTACAAGAGACCCAGTACTTC. This sequence encodes CASSPTLQETQYF.